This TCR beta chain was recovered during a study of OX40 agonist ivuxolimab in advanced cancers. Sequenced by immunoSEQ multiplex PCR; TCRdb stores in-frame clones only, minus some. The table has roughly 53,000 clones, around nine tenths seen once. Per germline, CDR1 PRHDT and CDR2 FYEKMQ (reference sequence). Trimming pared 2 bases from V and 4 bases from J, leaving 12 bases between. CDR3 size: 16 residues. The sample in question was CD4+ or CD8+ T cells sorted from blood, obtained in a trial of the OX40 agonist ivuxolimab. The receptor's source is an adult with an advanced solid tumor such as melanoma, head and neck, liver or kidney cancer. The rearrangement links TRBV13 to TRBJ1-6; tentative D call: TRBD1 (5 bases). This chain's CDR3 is CASSLSGRGYNSPLHF. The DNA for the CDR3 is TGTGCCAGCAGCTTAAGTGGTAGGGGATATAATTCACCCCTCCACTTT.